Below, 5 T cell receptor beta chains from the same sample are listed, as sequenced in a study of T cells in Graves' hyperthyroidism and ophthalmopathy. What was amplified from RNA transcripts were TCR beta CDR3 regions. A set of HTBI primers served as the primers for a first-round RT-PCR of the TCR CDR3. In TCRdb, the multiplex PCR reads were re-called with MiXCR into one record per CDR3 protein. The top ten hold 16% of the sample, which has hundreds of thousands of distinct CDR3 sequences, roughly a sixth seen once. The specimen sequenced was blood. Receptors originate from a woman aged 45-65 years with Graves' hyperthyroidism that later progressed to Graves' ophthalmopathy.

This clonotype has a count of ten or more. This chain connects TRBV27 to TRBJ1-5; weak D call: TRBD1 (5 bases). V lost 11 bases and J 6 bases, leaving 14 bases between the germline ends. This CDR3 has 12 residues. CDR1 is MNHEY and CDR2 is SMNVEV in the germline V gene (reference sequence). The CDR3 loop is CARGTLSQPQHF. CDR3 in DNA: TGTGCCCGCGGGACCTTAAGTCAGCCCCAGCATTTT.

This clonotype was observed at least ten times. The CDR3 nucleotides read TGTGCCAGCAGTCCGCGATACCGGGACAGGTCTACCACTAATGAAAAACTGTTTTTT. Its translation is CASSPRYRDRSTTNEKLFF. This sequence joins TRBV27 and TRBJ1-4; 8 bases line up with TRBD1. V lost 5 bases and J lost 2; bases outside the gene matches: 16. The germline V gene has CDR1 MNHEY and CDR2 SMNVEV (reference sequence). The CDR3 has 19 residues.

In this sample, this clonotype turned up a few times. The J gene is TRBJ1-4, the V gene TRBV5-1, with 8 nucleotides matching TRBD1. Germline V gives CDR1 SGHRS, CDR2 YFSETQ. J gave up 7 bases and V 4 bases, and 12 bases lay outside the gene matches. CDR3 length: 16 residues. The CDR3 reads CASSTTWTGSTEKLFF. The CDR3 DNA follows: TGCGCCAGCAGCACAACATGGACAGGGTCTACTGAAAAACTGTTTTTT.

V usage is TRBV27 and J usage is TRBJ2-3; TRBD2 is a possible D gene (6 bases). With 4 bases removed from V and 9 bases from J, the gap between germline ends came to 14 bases. Germline loops: CDR1 MNHEY, CDR2 SMNVEV (reference sequence). This CDR3 comprises 13 residues. The DNA of the CDR3 is TGTGCCAGCAGTTATCCCTCTGGGGGGACGCAGTATTTT. Its translation: CASSYPSGGTQYF.

Comment on this clonotype: This may stem from a read error, because a much larger clone lies one nucleotide away. The rearrangement joins TRBV3-1 to TRBJ1-2; D may be TRBD1 (5 bases). The CDR3 is made up of 13 amino acids. Germline lookup yields CDR1 LGHDT and CDR2 YNNKEL (reference sequence). DNA for the CDR3: TGTGCCTGCAGCCCTATGGAAGGGGAAGGCTACACCTTC. This encodes CACSPMEGEGYTF.